This T cell receptor beta chain is drawn from a study of OX40 agonist ivuxolimab in advanced cancers. The CDR3 has 14 residues. Per germline, CDR1 SGHRS and CDR2 YFSETQ. With 0 bases removed from V and 6 bases from J, the gap between germline ends came to 12 bases. This clone was detected only once. Sequencing used immunoSEQ multiplex PCR; TCRdb keeps in-frame clones, though not all of them. The sample includes 50,000 or so clones, less than 85% of them seen just once. The J gene is TRBJ1-2, the V gene TRBV5-1, with TRBD1 as a possible D gene (5 bases). This clonotype was obtained from an adult with an advanced solid tumor such as melanoma, head and neck, liver or kidney cancer. This material consisted of CD4+ or CD8+ T cells sorted from blood, taken in a trial of the OX40 agonist ivuxolimab. This CDR3 reads CASSLVWGPDGYTF. The CDR3 DNA reads TGCGCCAGCAGCTTGGTGTGGGGACCTGATGGCTACACCTTC.